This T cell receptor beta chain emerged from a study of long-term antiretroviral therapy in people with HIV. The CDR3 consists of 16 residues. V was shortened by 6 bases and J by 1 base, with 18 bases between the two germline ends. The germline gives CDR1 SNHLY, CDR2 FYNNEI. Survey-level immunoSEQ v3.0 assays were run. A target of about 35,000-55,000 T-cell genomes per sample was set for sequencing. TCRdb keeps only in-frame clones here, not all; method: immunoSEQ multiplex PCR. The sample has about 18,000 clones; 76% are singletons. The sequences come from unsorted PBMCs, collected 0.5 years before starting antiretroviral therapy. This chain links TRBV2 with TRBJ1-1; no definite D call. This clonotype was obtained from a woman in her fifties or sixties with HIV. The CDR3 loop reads CASSAGPPGGNTEAFF. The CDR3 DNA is TGTGCCAGCAGCGCCGGGCCCCCTGGAGGGAACACTGAAGCTTTCTTT.